Sequencing of this TCR beta chain was carried out in a study of T cell responses to AZD1222 COVID-19 vaccine. General study findings and limits: Variant regions that are unmutated are reportedly the target of nearly half of spike-specific TCRs. White British people made up most donors, females outnumbered males, and clonal diversity was possibly underestimated.

As for this clone: What it recognizes is unknown.

Using immunoSEQ multiplex PCR, the repertoire was profiled, and TCRdb retains in-frame clones only, with some absent. The data hold some 120,000 clones, with more than 85% observed a single time. The germline V gene encodes CDR1 SGHTA and CDR2 FQGNSA. The CDR3 extends over 17 amino acids. V gave up 1 base and J gave up 4 bases, with 19 bases separating them. Specimen: peripheral blood, collected on day 0 of AZD1222 vaccination. The receptor was derived from an adult in good health. The chain employs TRBV7-2 and TRBJ1-1; possible D gene TRBD1, 6 bases. CDR3: CASSLGGTSVISTEAFF. The CDR3 region has the DNA TGTGCCAGCAGCTTAGGAGGGACATCGGTAATAAGCACTGAAGCTTTCTTT.